The next 27 T cell receptor beta chains were all read from a single sample in a study of blood T cells in healthy people across ages. The second PCR ran roughly 7 to 11 cycles with a sample-barcoded 5' primer and J-beta primers. From the 5' RACE reads, TCRdb called clonotypes with MiXCR, one entry per CDR3 protein. The sample includes hundreds of thousands of distinct CDR3 sequences, about 52% of them seen just once. The sequencing input was blood. The source of these receptors is a woman aged 55-69 years in good health.

This chain connects TRBV12-5 to TRBJ2-3; 8 positions match TRBD2. CDR1 is LGHNT, CDR2 FRNRAP, per germline. The J segment lost 5 bases and the V segment lost 5 bases, leaving 9 bases of the junction unmatched. The CDR3 consists of 15 residues. The DNA for the CDR3 is TGTGCTAGTGGTAGAACGGGAGGGCCAGGAGATACGCAGTATTTT. As protein: CASGRTGGPGDTQYF.

V gene TRBV5-1 combines with J gene TRBJ2-7, with TRBD2 matching 8 bases. Germline trimming cut 2 bases from V and 2 bases from J; bases unmatched to any gene: 6. The germline V gene has CDR1 SGHRS and CDR2 YFSETQ. This CDR3 has 15 residues. The CDR3 protein is CASSFITGGPYEQYF. As DNA, the CDR3 is TGCGCCAGCAGCTTTATAACGGGAGGGCCCTACGAGCAGTACTTC.

This chain uses TRBV24-1 with TRBJ2-3; D is unclear. Trimming took 4 bases from V and 3 from J, leaving 13 bases between them. This CDR3 is 15 amino acids long. Germline V gives CDR1 KGHDR, CDR2 SFDVKD. The CDR3 coding sequence is TGTGCCACCAGTGACCCGACATGGAAGACAGATACGCAGTATTTT. Its translation is CATSDPTWKTDTQYF.

This clonotype came up a few times. The genes are TRBV7-3 and TRBJ2-5; D may be TRBD1 (6 bases). V lost 1 base to trimming and J lost 5 bases, with 14 bases between them. Germline assignment: CDR1 SGHTA and CDR2 FQGTGA. This CDR3 has 15 amino acids. The CDR3 coding sequence is TGTGCCAGCAGCTTAATGCCAGGGGTGAGGGAGACCCAGTACTTC. It specifies CASSLMPGVRETQYF.

This rearrangement joins TRBV6-5 to TRBJ2-3; 13 bases are a match to TRBD2. Germline CDR1 reads MNHEY; CDR2 reads SVGAGI. This CDR3 is 16 amino acids long. With 5 bases clipped from V and 4 bases from J, the junction kept 6 bases outside the gene matches. CDR3 DNA sequence: TGTGCCAGCAGTCTAACCGGGACTAGCGGGGCAGATACGCAGTATTTT. Translated, it gives CASSLTGTSGADTQYF.

This chain links TRBV20-1 with TRBJ2-7; 8 positions match TRBD2. CDR1 is DFQATT, CDR2 SNEGSKA, per germline (reference sequence). The CDR3 length is 13 residues. J gave up 9 bases and V 1 base, and 8 bases lay outside the gene matches. The CDR3 coding sequence is TGCAGTGCTAGAGGAGTAGCGGGAAGAGGGCAGTACTTC. Translated: CSARGVAGRGQYF.

The chain employs TRBV2 and TRBJ2-3, with 10 bases that match TRBD1. Germline values: CDR1 SNHLY, CDR2 FYNNEI. There are 14 residues in the CDR3. Unmatched junction bases numbered 4, after V lost 7 bases and J lost 3 bases. The CDR3 sequence: CASTRQGATDTQYF. The DNA of the CDR3 is TGTGCCAGCACCAGACAGGGGGCTACAGATACGCAGTATTTT.

The rearrangement joins TRBV6-2 or TRBV6-3 to TRBJ2-1; 7 bases line up with TRBD1. The CDR3 is 13 amino acids. Germline CDR1 MNHEY, CDR2 SVGEGT. The J segment lost 11 bases and the V segment lost 5 bases, leaving 9 bases of the junction unmatched. CDR3 in amino acids: CASSTQGRAKQFF. The CDR3 DNA sequence: TGTGCCAGCAGTACACAGGGGCGCGCGAAGCAGTTCTTC.

This clonotype was observed at least ten times. The CDR3 reads CASSPLAGFYTQYF. The CDR3 DNA sequence: TGTGCCAGCAGCCCACTAGCGGGCTTCTATACGCAGTATTTT. The chain uses TRBV7-2 and TRBJ2-3; 9 positions agree with TRBD2. The CDR3 extends over 14 amino acids. CDR1 SGHTA and CDR2 FQGNSA come from the germline V gene. The trim removed 5 bases at V and 7 bases at J, leaving 7 bases unmatched.

This clonotype was observed many times. The genes are TRBV20-1 and TRBJ2-7, with D perhaps matching TRBD2 (5 bases). This CDR3 has 14 amino acids. Germline CDR1 reads DFQATT; CDR2 reads SNEGSKA (reference sequence). The germline V and J ends were trimmed by 6 bases and 2 bases, with 17 bases remaining between them. CDR3 nucleotide sequence: TGCAGTGCAGAAGGGCCTAGCACCCCCTACGAGCAGTACTTC. This codes for CSAEGPSTPYEQYF.

This clonotype was counted ten times or more. A read error may explain this, as a much larger clone is one base away. The chain couples TRBV29-1 to TRBJ2-7; D ambiguous. This CDR3 has 11 amino acids. Trimming pared 6 bases from V and 7 bases from J, leaving 13 bases between. Germline CDR1 and CDR2: SQVTM and ANQGSEA. DNA for the CDR3: TGCAGCGTAGCCGACCAGAGAGAGCAGTACTTC. As protein: CSVADQREQYF.

The V and J genes are TRBV6-2 or TRBV6-3 and TRBJ1-1; D perhaps matches TRBD1 (6 bases). The CDR3 contains 12 residues. V lost 4 bases, J lost 11 bases, and 14 bases lay in between. CDR1 and CDR2 from the germline V gene are MNHEY and SVGEGT. The CDR3 sequence: CASSSTGNRAFF. In DNA form, the CDR3 reads TGTGCCAGCAGTTCTACAGGGAATCGCGCTTTCTTT.

This clonotype was seen ten or more times. This rearrangement joins TRBV12-3 or TRBV12-4 to TRBJ2-4; D not resolved. Trimming pared 6 bases from V and 8 bases from J, leaving 8 bases between. The length of the CDR3 is 11 residues. Written as DNA, the CDR3 is TGTGCCAGCAGCTCACGGCACATTCAGTACTTC. It translates to CASSSRHIQYF.

Turning to this clonotype: Sequence at one end of the junction differs from germline and may be a read error. The chain uses TRBV7-2 and TRBJ2-4, with a possible D match to TRBD1 (6 bases). The J call may be faulty, since TRBJ2-5 better matches the DNA end. The CDR3 sequence is 13 residues long. In germline, CDR1 is SGHTA, CDR2 FQGNSA. The CDR3 nucleotides read TGTGCCGGCAGCCCACAGGGTGATGAGACCCAGTACTTC. It encodes CAGSPQGDETQYF.

The genes are TRBV6-5 and TRBJ2-6; D might be TRBD2 (6 bases). V was shortened by 1 base and J by 0 bases, with 7 bases between the two germline ends. The germline V gene encodes CDR1 MNHEY and CDR2 SVGAGI. CDR3 length: 16 amino acids. The CDR3 region is CASSYLGGSGANVLTF. The CDR3 coding sequence is TGTGCCAGCAGTTACTTGGGGGGCTCTGGGGCCAACGTCCTGACTTTC.

V is TRBV7-2 and J is TRBJ1-1; 7 bases agree with TRBD1. The ends lost 1 base at V and 0 bases at J; junction bases unmatched: 2. The CDR3 covers 15 residues. Germline-derived CDR1 and CDR2 are SGHTA and FQGNSA. DNA of the CDR3: TGTGCCAGCAGCTTAGGGGACAGATTGAACACTGAAGCTTTCTTT. This sequence encodes CASSLGDRLNTEAFF.

The gene calls are TRBV9 and TRBJ2-1; 9 nucleotides agree with TRBD1. The CDR3 runs to 15 residues. Unmatched junction bases numbered 8, after V lost 0 bases and J lost 10 bases. Germline CDR1 SGDLS, CDR2 YYNGEE. CDR3 region: CASSVGTGVSGEQFF. CDR3 DNA: TGTGCCAGCAGCGTAGGGACAGGGGTCTCCGGCGAGCAGTTCTTC.

This clonotype was recorded a few times. The rearrangement uses TRBV12-3 or TRBV12-4 and TRBJ1-2; no clear D gene. The CDR3 covers 13 residues. V dropped 6 bases and J dropped 7 bases, with 15 bases sitting between them. CDR3: CASSYREYSGYTF. The CDR3 DNA reads TGTGCCAGCAGCTATAGGGAATACTCTGGCTACACCTTC.

The V and J genes are TRBV6-6 and TRBJ1-1; no reliable D call. Germline CDR1 reads MNHNY; CDR2 reads SVGAGI (reference sequence). This CDR3 spans 12 amino acids. V lost 7 bases to trimming and J lost 4 bases, with 10 bases between them. The CDR3 loop reads CASTTTVTEAFF. The CDR3 nucleotides read TGTGCCAGCACGACAACAGTCACTGAAGCTTTCTTT.

This clonotype was observed a handful of times. The chain couples TRBV20-1 to TRBJ2-6; D remains unclear. CDR1 is DFQATT and CDR2 is SNEGSKA in the germline V gene (reference sequence). The CDR3 length is 18 residues. V lost 4 bases to trimming and J lost 0 bases, with 19 bases between them. DNA of the CDR3: TGCAGTGCTAACGCCCCCTTTTCCCGTTTCTCTGGGGCCAACGTCCTGACTTTC. Protein: CSANAPFSRFSGANVLTF.

V usage is TRBV12-3 or TRBV12-4 and J usage is TRBJ2-3; D is uncertain. Trimming pared 3 bases from V and 2 bases from J, leaving 15 bases between. CDR3 length: 16 residues. CDR3 protein: CASSFSPEPSTDTQYF. The CDR3 nucleotides are TGTGCCAGCAGTTTTTCTCCGGAGCCATCCACAGATACGCAGTATTTT.

This clonotype was seen a few times. V usage is TRBV28 and J usage is TRBJ2-5; D may be TRBD2 (7 bases). Germline V gene sequence: CDR1 MDHEN, CDR2 SYDVKM. This CDR3 has 14 residues. Deletions cut 6 bases from V and 6 bases from J, with 17 bases between. The CDR3 spells CASSQWGGVKTQYF. The CDR3 DNA sequence: TGTGCCAGCAGCCAATGGGGGGGCGTGAAGACCCAGTACTTC. The full variable domain, in which reference TRBV28 and TRBJ2-5 provide the parts outside the CDR3, is DVKVTQSSRYLVKRTGEKVFLECVQDMDHENMFWYRQDPGLGLRLIYFSYDVKMKEKGDIPEGYSVSREKKERFSLILESASTNQTSMYLCASSQWGGVKTQYFGPGTRLLVL.

The table lists this clonotype with a few counts. The chain joins TRBV20-1 to TRBJ2-7; TRBD1 agrees at 9 bases. Trimming at V came to 0 bases and at J to 5 bases, leaving 8 bases not matched to a gene. This CDR3 has 15 amino acids. Germline CDR1 and CDR2: DFQATT and SNEGSKA (reference sequence). CDR3: CSARDYGTGIDEQYF. The CDR3 DNA reads TGCAGTGCTAGAGATTACGGGACAGGGATCGACGAGCAGTACTTC.

V usage is TRBV20-1 and J usage is TRBJ2-5; TRBD2 aligns across 8 bases. From germline, CDR1 is DFQATT and CDR2 SNEGSKA (reference sequence). The CDR3 is made up of 19 amino acids. The V and J ends lost 2 bases and 11 bases, in that order; junction bases with no gene match: 28. CDR3 nucleotides: TGCAGTGCTAGAAACAGCGGGAGCGCGGTACACCTCTCCTACAATGAGCAGTACTTC. Its protein is CSARNSGSAVHLSYNEQYF.

Many counts were recorded for this clonotype. V usage is TRBV4-3 and J usage is TRBJ2-1; 7 nucleotides line up with TRBD2. The CDR3 has 16 residues. Germline V gene data show CDR1 as LGHNA and CDR2 as YSLEER. J was trimmed by 6 bases and V by 1 base; bases with no gene match: 9. The CDR3 reads CASSQGGGRAVNEQFF. CDR3 nucleotide sequence: TGCGCCAGCAGCCAAGGTGGAGGGAGGGCCGTCAATGAGCAGTTCTTC.

This clonotype was seen a handful of times. The chain links TRBV29-1 to TRBJ2-1; 7 bases line up with TRBD2. V gave up 4 bases and J gave up 8 bases; unmatched junction bases: 8. This CDR3 region has 13 residues. In germline, CDR1 is SQVTM, CDR2 ANQGSEA. CDR3 DNA sequence: TGCAGCGTTGGTGGACTAGGGATCTATGAGCAGTTCTTC. Encoded protein: CSVGGLGIYEQFF.

The chain links TRBV30 to TRBJ2-7; no definite D call. V shed 0 bases and J shed 0 bases, with 9 bases lying between them. Germline V gene data show CDR1 as GTSNPN and CDR2 as SVGIG (reference sequence). The CDR3 length is 14 residues. CDR3 sequence reads: CAWSVSRGSYEQYF. The DNA of the CDR3 is TGTGCCTGGAGTGTGAGTCGCGGCTCCTACGAGCAGTACTTC.